The clone carrying this T cell receptor beta chain was counted at least ten times. The antigen is not known. Diagnosis was based on clinical symptoms, serum thyroxine, TRAb, thyroid ultrasound and orbital computed tomography. This record comes from a study of Graves' ophthalmopathy and Graves' hyperthyroidism. Findings and limits, study-wide: The majority of expanded thyroid clonotypes above 0.001 frequency also occurred in blood.

Amplification of the TCR beta CDR3 regions used RNA transcripts (as template). HTBI-primed RT-PCR formed the first round, and a multiplex PCR formed the second. Via MiXCR, TCRdb re-called the multiplex PCR reads, giving one row per CDR3 protein. The repertoire includes 350,000 to 400,000 distinct CDR3 sequences, 15% to 20% of them detected once, and more than 1.5% sits in the top ten. The V and J ends lost 0 bases and 0 bases respectively, with 12 bases between them. Per the germline V gene, CDR1 is DFQATT and CDR2 is SNEGSKA (reference sequence). This CDR3 is 16 amino acids long. This TCR came from a woman under 30 with Graves' ophthalmopathy. The material sequenced was peripheral blood. This chain connects TRBV20-1 to TRBJ1-5; no clear D gene. The CDR3 loop is CSARDGQPYSNQPQHF. The CDR3 DNA is TGCAGTGCTAGAGATGGGCAGCCATATAGCAATCAGCCCCAGCATTTT.